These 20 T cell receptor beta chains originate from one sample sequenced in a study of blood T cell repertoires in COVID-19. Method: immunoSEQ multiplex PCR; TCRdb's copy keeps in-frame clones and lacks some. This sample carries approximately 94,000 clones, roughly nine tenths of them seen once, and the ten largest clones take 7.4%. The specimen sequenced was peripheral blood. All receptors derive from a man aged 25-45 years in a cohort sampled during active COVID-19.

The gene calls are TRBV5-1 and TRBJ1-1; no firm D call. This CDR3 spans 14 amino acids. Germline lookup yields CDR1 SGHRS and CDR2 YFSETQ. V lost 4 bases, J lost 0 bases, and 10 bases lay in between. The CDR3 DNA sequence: TGCGCCAGCAGCCAGAGGCCTATGAACACTGAAGCTTTCTTT. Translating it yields CASSQRPMNTEAFF.

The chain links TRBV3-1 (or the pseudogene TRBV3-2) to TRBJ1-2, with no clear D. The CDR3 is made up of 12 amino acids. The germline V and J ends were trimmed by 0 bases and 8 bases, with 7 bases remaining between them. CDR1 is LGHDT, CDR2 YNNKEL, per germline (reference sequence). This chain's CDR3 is CASSQDYGGYTF. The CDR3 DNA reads TGTGCCAGCAGCCAAGATTATGGCGGCTACACCTTC.

Here the CDR3 DNA reads TGTGCCACGAGGGCCCCGGGGCAGGGGCCCAATCAGCCCCAGCATTTT. Residues: CATRAPGQGPNQPQHF. The rearrangement joins TRBV19 to TRBJ1-5; tentatively, D is TRBD1 (6 bases). This CDR3 is 16 amino acids long. Trimming took off 10 bases at V and 3 bases at J, with 22 bases between the two ends. Per germline, CDR1 LNHDA and CDR2 SQIVND (reference sequence). The full variable domain, with the rest looked up from reference TRBV19 and TRBJ1-5, is DGGITQSPKYLFRKEGQNVTLSCEQNLNHDAMYWYRQDPGQGLRLIYYSQIVNDFQKGDIAEGYSVSREKKESFPLTVTSAQKNPTAFYLCATRAPGQGPNQPQHFGDGTRLSIL.

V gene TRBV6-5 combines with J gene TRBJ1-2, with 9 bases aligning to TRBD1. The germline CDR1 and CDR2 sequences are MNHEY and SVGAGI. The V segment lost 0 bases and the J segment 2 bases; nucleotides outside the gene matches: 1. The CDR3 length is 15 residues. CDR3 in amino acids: CASSYSGTGNYGYTF. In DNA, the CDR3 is TGTGCCAGCAGTTACTCGGGGACAGGGAACTATGGCTACACCTTC.

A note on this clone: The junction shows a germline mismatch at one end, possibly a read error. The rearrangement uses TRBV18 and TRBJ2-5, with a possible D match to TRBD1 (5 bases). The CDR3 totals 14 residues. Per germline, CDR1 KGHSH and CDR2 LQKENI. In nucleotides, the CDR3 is TGTGCCAGCTCACAGGGGATGGAGCAAGAAACCCAGTACTTC. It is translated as CASSQGMEQETQYF.

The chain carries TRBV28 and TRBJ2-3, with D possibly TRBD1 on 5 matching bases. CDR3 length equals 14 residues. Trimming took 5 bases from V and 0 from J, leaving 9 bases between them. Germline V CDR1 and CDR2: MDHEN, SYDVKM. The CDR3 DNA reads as TGTGCCAGCAGTCCCGACAGTAGCACAGATACGCAGTATTTT. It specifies CASSPDSSTDTQYF.

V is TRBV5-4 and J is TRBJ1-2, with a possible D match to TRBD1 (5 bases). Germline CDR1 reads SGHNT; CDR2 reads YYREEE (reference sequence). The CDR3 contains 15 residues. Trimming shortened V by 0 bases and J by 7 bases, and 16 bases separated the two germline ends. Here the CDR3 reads CASSLVTREVGGYTF. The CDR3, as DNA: TGTGCCAGCAGCTTGGTAACCAGGGAGGTTGGTGGCTACACCTTC.

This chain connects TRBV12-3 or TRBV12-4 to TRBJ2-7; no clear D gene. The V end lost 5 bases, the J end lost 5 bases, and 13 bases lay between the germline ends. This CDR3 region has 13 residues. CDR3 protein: CASSLLSRDEQYF. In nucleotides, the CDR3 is TGTGCCAGCAGTCTCCTCTCTCGGGACGAGCAGTACTTC.

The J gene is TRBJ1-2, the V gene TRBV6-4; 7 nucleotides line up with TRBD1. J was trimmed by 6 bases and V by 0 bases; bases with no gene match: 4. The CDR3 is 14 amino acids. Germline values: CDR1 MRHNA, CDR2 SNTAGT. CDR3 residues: CASSDSETGNGYTF. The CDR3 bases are TGTGCCAGCAGTGACTCCGAGACAGGGAATGGCTACACCTTC.

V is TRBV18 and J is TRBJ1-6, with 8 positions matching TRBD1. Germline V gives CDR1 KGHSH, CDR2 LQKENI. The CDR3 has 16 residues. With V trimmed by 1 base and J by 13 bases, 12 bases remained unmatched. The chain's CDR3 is CASSPRETGEPWPLHF. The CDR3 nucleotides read TGTGCCAGCTCACCACGTGAGACAGGGGAACCTTGGCCCCTCCACTTT.

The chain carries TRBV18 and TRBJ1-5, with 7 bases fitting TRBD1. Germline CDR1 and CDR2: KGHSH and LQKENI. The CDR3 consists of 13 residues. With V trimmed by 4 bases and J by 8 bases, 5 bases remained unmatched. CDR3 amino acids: CASSLQGREPQHF. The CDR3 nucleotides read TGTGCCAGCTCACTACAGGGGCGGGAGCCCCAGCATTTT.

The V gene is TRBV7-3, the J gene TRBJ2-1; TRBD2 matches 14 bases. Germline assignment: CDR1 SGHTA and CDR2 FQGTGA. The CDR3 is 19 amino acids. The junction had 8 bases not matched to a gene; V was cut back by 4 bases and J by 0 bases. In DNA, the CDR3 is TGTGCCAGCAGCTCAGCCGGACTAGCGGGGGGCCGCTCCTACAATGAGCAGTTCTTC. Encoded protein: CASSSAGLAGGRSYNEQFF.

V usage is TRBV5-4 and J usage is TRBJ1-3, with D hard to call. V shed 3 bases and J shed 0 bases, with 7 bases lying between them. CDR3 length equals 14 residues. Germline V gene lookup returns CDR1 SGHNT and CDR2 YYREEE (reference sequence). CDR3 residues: CASSYGSSGNTIYF. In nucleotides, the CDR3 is TGTGCCAGCAGCTATGGTAGCTCTGGAAACACCATATATTTT.

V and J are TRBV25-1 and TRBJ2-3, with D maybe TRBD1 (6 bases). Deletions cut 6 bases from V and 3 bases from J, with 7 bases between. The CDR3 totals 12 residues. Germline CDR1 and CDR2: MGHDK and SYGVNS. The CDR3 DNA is TGTGCCAGCAGAGGGGGTACAGATACGCAGTATTTT. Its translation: CASRGGTDTQYF.

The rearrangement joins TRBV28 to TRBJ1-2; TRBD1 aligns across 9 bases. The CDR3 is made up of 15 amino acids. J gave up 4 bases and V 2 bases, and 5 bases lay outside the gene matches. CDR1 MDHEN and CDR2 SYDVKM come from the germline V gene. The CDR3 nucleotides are TGTGCCAGCAGTTTAGCAGGACAGGGGAGCTATGGCTACACCTTC. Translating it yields CASSLAGQGSYGYTF.

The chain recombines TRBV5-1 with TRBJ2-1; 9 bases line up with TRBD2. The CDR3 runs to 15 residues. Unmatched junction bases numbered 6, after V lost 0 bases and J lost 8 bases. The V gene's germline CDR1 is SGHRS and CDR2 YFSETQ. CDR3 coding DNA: TGCGCCAGCAGCTTGGTAGCGGGGGCCGGGGATGAGCAGTTCTTC. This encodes CASSLVAGAGDEQFF.

CDR3 sequence (DNA): TGTGCCAGCACGAAGACAGGGGGCACGAGGGACGAGCAGTACTTC. It codes for CASTKTGGTRDEQYF. The V call is TRBV28, the J call TRBJ2-7; 10 bases are shared with TRBD1. This CDR3 spans 15 amino acids. From germline, CDR1 is MDHEN and CDR2 SYDVKM. V shed 7 bases and J 5 bases; nucleotides not matched to a gene: 11.

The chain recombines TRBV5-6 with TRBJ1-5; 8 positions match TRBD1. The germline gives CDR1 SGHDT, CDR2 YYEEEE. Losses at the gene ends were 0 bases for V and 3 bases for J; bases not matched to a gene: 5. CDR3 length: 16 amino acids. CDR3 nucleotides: TGTGCCAGCAGCTTGGGTCAGGGGGCAGTCAATCAGCCCCAGCATTTT. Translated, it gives CASSLGQGAVNQPQHF.

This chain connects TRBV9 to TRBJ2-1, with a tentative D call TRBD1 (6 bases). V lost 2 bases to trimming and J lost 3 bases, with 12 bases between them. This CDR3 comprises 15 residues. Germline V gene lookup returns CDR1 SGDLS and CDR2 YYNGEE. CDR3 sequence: CASSVAGTLYNEQFF. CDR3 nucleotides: TGTGCCAGCAGCGTCGCCGGGACACTCTACAATGAGCAGTTCTTC. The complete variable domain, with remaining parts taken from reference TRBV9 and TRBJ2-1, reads DSGVTQTPKHLITATGQRVTLRCSPRSGDLSVYWYQQSLDQGLQFLIQYYNGEERAKGNILERFSAQQFPDLHSELNLSSLELGDSALYFCASSVAGTLYNEQFFGPGTRLTVL.

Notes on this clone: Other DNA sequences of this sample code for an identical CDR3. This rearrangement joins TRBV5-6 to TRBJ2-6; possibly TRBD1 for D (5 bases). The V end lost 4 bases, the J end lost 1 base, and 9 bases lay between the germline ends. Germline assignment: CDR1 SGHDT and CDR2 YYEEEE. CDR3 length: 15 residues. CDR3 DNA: TGTGCCAGCAGCCTCCCAGGGTCTGGGGCCAACGTCCTGACTTTC. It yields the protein CASSLPGSGANVLTF. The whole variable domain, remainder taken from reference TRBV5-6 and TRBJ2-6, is DAGVTQSPTHLIKTRGQQVTLRCSPKSGHDTVSWYQQALGQGPQFIFQYYEEEERQRGNFPDRFSGHQFPNYSSELNVNALLLGDSALYLCASSLPGSGANVLTFGAGSRLTVL.